The 28 T cell receptor beta chains below all came from one sample that was sequenced in a study of CD8 T cells in Susac syndrome (dated by TCRdb to 2018 to 2020). The library relied on the immunoSEQ multiplex PCR assay. RNA was extracted using the RNeasy kit, and about 0.45 to 1 microgram was reverse transcribed with random hexamers. Starting from the raw public reads, TCRdb applied fastp trimming at Q25, assembled clones with MiXCR and retained in-frame beta chains. Every entry covers one CDR3 protein and lists the most common genes and DNA from its rows. Present in this sample are about 80,000 distinct CDR3 sequences, approximately 93% of which were seen just once. The ten top clones hold approximately 0.9% of the sample. The sample was CD8+ T cells from PBMCs. The receptor set was obtained from a human donor with Susac syndrome.

The chain employs TRBV20-1 and TRBJ2-7, with 9 bases that match TRBD1. CDR3 length: 15 amino acids. Germline CDR1 is DFQATT and CDR2 is SNEGSKA (reference sequence). The V and J ends lost 0 bases and 4 bases, in that order; junction bases with no gene match: 7. The CDR3 region has the DNA TGCAGTGCTAGAGATTTGAACAGGGGGCAGTACGAGCAGTACTTC. It encodes CSARDLNRGQYEQYF.

This clonotype was picked up one time. This sequence joins TRBV27 and TRBJ2-7, with D perhaps matching TRBD1 (6 bases). This CDR3 is 15 amino acids long. CDR1 and CDR2 (germline): MNHEY, SMNVEV (reference sequence). V lost 5 bases, J lost 6 bases, and 20 bases lay in between. The CDR3 coding sequence is TGTGCCAGCAGTGGACAGAAGAAACCAGGCCCCGAGCAGTACTTC. It specifies CASSGQKKPGPEQYF.

This chain joins TRBV12-3 or TRBV12-4 and TRBJ2-5, with D possibly being TRBD2 (5 bases). V lost 4 bases and J 5 bases, leaving 20 bases between the germline ends. The CDR3 covers 16 residues. The CDR3 reads CASSWTQVAPGETQYF. The CDR3 DNA reads TGTGCCAGCAGTTGGACCCAGGTTGCCCCGGGGGAGACCCAGTACTTC.

This clonotype was detected a few times. The gene calls are TRBV11-3 and TRBJ2-1; D call uncertain. The CDR3 runs to 14 residues. V gave up 5 bases and J gave up 0 bases, with 8 bases separating them. Germline V gene sequence: CDR1 SGHNT, CDR2 YENEEA. The CDR3 coding sequence is TGTGCCAGCAGCGCCTGGGGCTCCTACAATGAGCAGTTCTTC. Protein product: CASSAWGSYNEQFF.

This chain joins TRBV7-9 and TRBJ2-5; 8 nucleotides agree with TRBD1. Per germline, CDR1 SEHNR and CDR2 FQNEAQ (reference sequence). V lost 5 bases, J lost 5 bases, and 7 bases stayed unmatched. The CDR3 has 14 residues. CDR3 amino acids: CASSPVQGAETQYF. CDR3 coding DNA: TGTGCCAGCAGCCCAGTCCAGGGGGCTGAGACCCAGTACTTC.

A single count supports this clonotype. The CDR3 DNA sequence: TGTGCCAGCAGAGACCGGGGTACGCACTACGAGCAGTACTTC. Translation gives CASRDRGTHYEQYF. The V and J genes are TRBV28 and TRBJ2-7; maybe TRBD2 (5 bases). The CDR3 contains 14 residues. With 6 bases removed from V and 3 bases from J, the gap between germline ends came to 15 bases. CDR1 is MDHEN, CDR2 SYDVKM, per germline.

The V call is TRBV27, the J call TRBJ1-5; D perhaps matches TRBD1 (5 bases). Germline V gene data show CDR1 as MNHEY and CDR2 as SMNVEV (reference sequence). The CDR3 covers 14 residues. V shed 4 bases and J shed 6 bases, with 13 bases lying between them. This chain's CDR3 is CASSWRGGFQPQHF. For the CDR3, the DNA is TGTGCCAGCAGTTGGAGGGGAGGGTTTCAGCCCCAGCATTTT.

The chain carries TRBV28 and TRBJ2-1; the D is unclear. The germline gives CDR1 MDHEN, CDR2 SYDVKM. The CDR3 is 14 residues long. Trimming removed 4 bases from V and 6 bases from J, with 13 bases in between. CDR3 sequence reads: CASSSPFWGNEQFF. The CDR3, as DNA: TGTGCCAGCAGTTCACCCTTCTGGGGCAATGAGCAGTTCTTC. Filled out from reference TRBV28 and TRBJ2-1, the complete variable domain reads DVKVTQSSRYLVKRTGEKVFLECVQDMDHENMFWYRQDPGLGLRLIYFSYDVKMKEKGDIPEGYSVSREKKERFSLILESASTNQTSMYLCASSSPFWGNEQFFGPGTRLTVL.

This CDR3 is CATSRKAGLAGELFF. CDR3 sequence (DNA): TGTGCCACCAGCCGAAAGGCGGGCCTGGCCGGGGAGCTGTTTTTT. This rearrangement joins TRBV15 to TRBJ2-2; maybe TRBD2 (5 bases). The length of the CDR3 is 15 residues. Germline values: CDR1 LNHNV, CDR2 YYDKDF (reference sequence). Between the trimmed V and J ends, which lost 5 bases and 6 bases, there was a span of 16 bases. Complete variable domain (other parts from reference TRBV15 and TRBJ2-2): DAMVIQNPRYQVTQFGKPVTLSCSQTLNHNVMYWYQQKSSQAPKLLFHYYDKDFNNEADTPDNFQSRRPNTSFCFLDIRSPGLGDTAMYLCATSRKAGLAGELFFGEGSRLTVL.

V and J are TRBV15 and TRBJ2-7, with 9 bases aligning to TRBD1. The CDR3 spans 14 residues. CDR1 LNHNV and CDR2 YYDKDF come from the germline V gene (reference sequence). The J segment lost 5 bases and the V segment lost 2 bases, leaving 4 bases of the junction unmatched. The CDR3 region is CATSRRTGADEQYF. CDR3 in DNA: TGTGCCACCAGCAGACGGACAGGGGCAGACGAGCAGTACTTC.

This clonotype was counted a single time. This chain joins TRBV4-2 and TRBJ2-1; 9 positions agree with TRBD2. Germline lookup yields CDR1 LGHNA and CDR2 YNFKEQ. V gave up 0 bases and J gave up 14 bases; unmatched junction bases: 11. The CDR3 spans 15 residues. CDR3 region: CASSQDWREGPGEFF. The CDR3 nucleotides read TGTGCCAGCAGCCAAGATTGGCGGGAGGGCCCAGGGGAGTTCTTC.

The rearrangement joins TRBV28 to TRBJ1-2; D ambiguous. This CDR3 has 12 residues. Trimming cost V 8 bases and J 8 bases, with 15 bases left between them. Germline CDR1 and CDR2: MDHEN and SYDVKM. The CDR3 DNA reads TGTGCCAGCGGAGGATGGGCCTTGGGCTACACCTTC. The encoded protein is CASGGWALGYTF.

The chain is built from TRBV27 and TRBJ2-3; the D is unclear. V was trimmed by 4 bases and J by 3 bases, leaving 5 bases between them. Germline V gene lookup returns CDR1 MNHEY and CDR2 SMNVEV (reference sequence). The CDR3 loop spans 12 amino acids. As DNA, the CDR3 is TGTGCCAGCAGTTCCAATACAGATACGCAGTATTTT. Residues: CASSSNTDTQYF.

This chain links TRBV5-4 with TRBJ2-5; no clear D gene. The CDR3 contains 15 residues. Germline V gives CDR1 SGHNT, CDR2 YYREEE (reference sequence). V shed 4 bases and J shed 2 bases, with 15 bases lying between them. The CDR3 sequence: CASSVTVNFQETQYF. In nucleotides, the CDR3 is TGTGCCAGCAGCGTTACAGTAAACTTTCAAGAGACCCAGTACTTC.

The chain carries TRBV20-1 and TRBJ2-1; no clear D gene. The germline V gene encodes CDR1 DFQATT and CDR2 SNEGSKA (reference sequence). The V end was cut by 3 bases, the J end by 4 bases, with 10 bases between. The CDR3 extends over 13 amino acids. CDR3 sequence: CSASPDNYNEQFF. The CDR3 DNA is TGCAGTGCTAGCCCGGATAATTACAATGAGCAGTTCTTC.

This chain joins TRBV12-3 or TRBV12-4 and TRBJ2-7; possibly TRBD1 or TRBD2 for D (6 bases each). The V and J ends lost 7 bases and 9 bases respectively, with 19 bases between them. The CDR3 spans 13 residues. CDR3 in DNA: TGTGCCAGCACCCCTGGGGGGCACCAGGGGCAGTACTTC. It is translated as CASTPGGHQGQYF.

This clonotype was found a few times. This chain connects TRBV4-1 to TRBJ2-3, with D unclear. The CDR3 is 15 amino acids. V was shortened by 4 bases and J by 2 bases, with 13 bases between the two germline ends. The germline CDR1 and CDR2 sequences are MGHRA and YSYEKL. CDR3 region: CASSPRWGTTDTQYF. CDR3 in DNA: TGCGCCAGCAGCCCCCGATGGGGAACCACAGATACGCAGTATTTT.

The gene calls are TRBV6-6 and TRBJ2-3; D not certain. V lost 0 bases, J lost 3 bases, and 7 bases lay in between. This CDR3 spans 14 amino acids. The germline V gene has CDR1 MNHNY and CDR2 SVGAGI (reference sequence). CDR3 loop: CASSYSPGTDTQYF. DNA of the CDR3: TGTGCCAGCAGTTACTCGCCCGGGACAGATACGCAGTATTTT.

This chain connects TRBV29-1 to TRBJ2-7; 7 bases line up with TRBD1. Looked up from germline, CDR1 is SQVTM and CDR2 is ANQGSEA. The CDR3 covers 13 residues. V lost 6 bases to trimming and J lost 0 bases; unmatched junction nucleotides: 5. CDR3 region: CSVGQALSYEQYF. The CDR3 bases are TGCAGCGTCGGACAGGCCCTCTCCTACGAGCAGTACTTC.

This rearrangement joins TRBV13 to TRBJ1-2, with unresolved D. Germline CDR1 is PRHDT and CDR2 is FYEKMQ (reference sequence). The V end was cut by 7 bases, the J end by 8 bases, with 14 bases between. This CDR3 has 12 amino acids. CDR3 coding DNA: TGTGCCAGCAATTCCGGCGTTATAGGCTACACCTTC. Protein: CASNSGVIGYTF.

This clonotype was counted once. The gene calls are TRBV9 and TRBJ1-1; D not resolved. The CDR3 contains 12 residues. The germline CDR1 and CDR2 sequences are SGDLS and YYNGEE. V lost 4 bases, J lost 8 bases, and 12 bases lay in between. This CDR3 is CASSPGGMEAFF. CDR3 nucleotide sequence: TGTGCCAGCAGCCCAGGTGGGATGGAAGCTTTCTTT.

The rearrangement joins TRBV6-5 to TRBJ2-1; D perhaps matches TRBD2 (5 bases). Germline loops: CDR1 MNHEY, CDR2 SVGAGI. V was trimmed by 2 bases and J by 0 bases, leaving 14 bases between them. The length of the CDR3 is 17 residues. CDR3 in amino acids: CASSYEGPDRSYNEQFF. CDR3 bases: TGTGCCAGCAGTTACGAGGGCCCTGATCGCTCCTACAATGAGCAGTTCTTC.

This clonotype is a singleton in its sample. The rearrangement joins TRBV6-4 to TRBJ2-2; 7 nucleotides line up with TRBD2. This CDR3 region has 13 residues. The V gene end was trimmed by 5 bases and the J gene end by 6 bases; junction bases not matched to a gene: 3. Germline V gene data show CDR1 as MRHNA and CDR2 as SNTAGT. The CDR3 DNA reads as TGTGCCAGCAGTACTAGCGCGTCCGGGGAGCTGTTTTTT. Translated: CASSTSASGELFF.

The chain recombines TRBV2 with TRBJ2-5, with 12 bases fitting TRBD2. CDR3 length: 16 amino acids. V lost 3 bases and J lost 1; bases outside the gene matches: 3. Germline V gene lookup returns CDR1 SNHLY and CDR2 FYNNEI. The CDR3 DNA sequence: TGTGCCAGCAGTGAGGGACTAGCGGGCCTCCAAGAGACCCAGTACTTC. Amino acids: CASSEGLAGLQETQYF.

In DNA form, the CDR3 reads TGTGCCAGCAGTTTTCTTCCCTCGGGGCCCCAGCATTTT. It codes for CASSFLPSGPQHF. The rearrangement uses TRBV28 and TRBJ1-5; no clear D gene. There are 13 residues in the CDR3. With 3 bases removed from V and 9 bases from J, the gap between germline ends came to 12 bases. Germline loops: CDR1 MDHEN, CDR2 SYDVKM.

This rearrangement joins TRBV20-1 to TRBJ2-7; D gene uncertain. The CDR3 length is 13 residues. V lost 0 bases and J lost 3, with 9 bases in between. The V gene's germline CDR1 is DFQATT and CDR2 SNEGSKA (reference sequence). The CDR3: CSARDAESYEQYF. DNA of the CDR3: TGCAGTGCTAGAGACGCGGAGAGCTACGAGCAGTACTTC.

The chain carries TRBV13 and TRBJ2-5, with D perhaps matching TRBD2 (5 bases). In germline, CDR1 is PRHDT, CDR2 FYEKMQ (reference sequence). V was trimmed by 3 bases and J by 1 base, leaving 9 bases between them. The CDR3 is 14 amino acids. The CDR3 DNA reads TGTGCCAGCAGCTTCGGGGATCTCCAAGAGACCCAGTACTTC. The encoded protein is CASSFGDLQETQYF.

The chain combines TRBV7-9 with TRBJ2-1; D perhaps matches TRBD1 (6 bases). Germline V CDR1 and CDR2: SEHNR, FQNEAQ (reference sequence). Trimming cost V 6 bases and J 0 bases, with 12 bases left between them. CDR3 size: 15 residues. CDR3 in amino acids: CASRPDRSSYNEQFF. Here the CDR3 DNA reads TGTGCCAGCAGACCAGACAGGAGCTCCTACAATGAGCAGTTCTTC. The entire variable domain, with the rest obtained from reference TRBV7-9 and TRBJ2-1, is as follows: DTGVSQNPRHKITKRGQNVTFRCDPISEHNRLYWYRQTLGQGPEFLTYFQNEAQLEKSRLLSDRFSAERPKGSFSTLEIQRTEQGDSAMYLCASRPDRSSYNEQFFGPGTRLTVL.